This T cell receptor (beta chain) was captured by sequencing in a study of OX40 agonist ivuxolimab in advanced cancers. In the study overall: The costimulatory receptor OX40 (CD134) was targeted by ivuxolimab, a fully human IgG2 agonistic monoclonal antibody. Intravenous ivuxolimab was administered to patients every 2 weeks at six dose levels: 0.01, 0.1, 0.3, 1.5, 3 and 10 mg/kg. Among the 50 to 55 dose-escalation patients, approximately 20 had hepatocellular carcinoma, roughly 15 melanoma, 9 renal cell carcinoma and 9 head and neck cancer. In the dose-escalation cohort, 82.7% of patients were male, and the mean age was roughly 60 years, with a range of roughly 20 to 85. Prior anti-PD-1, anti-PD-L1 or anti-CTLA-4 therapy was permitted, and 30% to 45% of dose-escalation patients had received checkpoint inhibitors. Partial responses occurred in three dose-escalation patients: two with cutaneous melanoma and one with hepatocellular carcinoma. The purpose of peripheral TCRbeta sequencing was to test whether ivuxolimab changed TCR sequence diversity and led to clonal T-cell expansion. The paper reports the monotherapy dose-escalation portion (N = 52 patients) of the phase I ivuxolimab trial.

To sequence the TCRbeta CDR3 region, genomic DNA was isolated from the sorted cells. The immunoSEQ Assay was used for sequencing of TCRbeta CDR3 regions. The immuneACCESS repertoire file appears here via TCRdb, limited to in-frame rearrangements. These files lack a portion of the clones; in checked studies, under half of the deficit traces to unresolved V genes, and the cause of the others is not known. For this sample there are about 94,000 clones; roughly 94% appear just once. Together, the top ten hold approximately 0.2% of the sample. CDR1 KGHSH and CDR2 LQKENI were looked up in the germline V gene. Counted from cysteine to phenylalanine, this CDR3 has 14 amino acids. The sequence is cut down to CDR3 DNA, 42 bases in frame from base 1. V is pared back by 3 bases and J by 4 bases, with 12 bases lying between the germline termini. About this clone itself: It lacks a known antigen. Within one base of it there is no much larger clone, and no base qualities were kept.

Overall study outcomes, separate from this receptor: In partial responders in the 0.1-3.0 mg/kg groups, normalized peripheral clonal expansion was found to be among the lowest, especially among CD8+ T cells. The antigen specificity of the clonally expanded peripheral T cells was not determined. Low levels of normalized T-cell clonal expansion were also seen in some nonresponding patients. After ivuxolimab, more expanded clones were found on average in CD8+ T cells than in CD4+ T cells. At doses of 0.1 to 3.0 mg/kg, clonal expansion of both CD4+ and CD8+ blood T cells was observed from baseline to week 6.

The trial excluded patients who had a history of autoimmune disease or who were on systemic immunosuppression. Peripheral blood for TCR sequencing was drawn from every dose cohort at baseline, at cycle 4 day 1 and at cycle 7 day 1. Samples came from an open-label, multicenter, first-in-human phase I dose-escalation trial of ivuxolimab. Adults with locally advanced or metastatic melanoma, renal cell, hepatocellular, or head and neck squamous cell carcinoma were enrolled in the trial. Before TCR sequencing, CD4+ T cells and CD8+ T cells from peripheral blood were sorted into separate populations. The V and J segments used are TRBV18 and TRBJ1-2; there is no confident call for the D gene. Specimen: CD4+ or CD8+ T cells sorted from blood, collected in a trial of the OX40 agonist ivuxolimab. This TCR came from an adult with an advanced solid tumor such as melanoma, head and neck, liver or kidney cancer. The nucleotides read TGTGCCAGCTCACCCTACAGCCAATCCTATGGCTACACCTTC. Its product reads: CASSPYSQSYGYTF.